These 25 T cell receptor beta chains came from one sample sequenced in a study of T cells after yellow fever vaccination. TCRdb recomputed calls from the 5' RACE reads with MiXCR, one row per CDR3 protein. The data contain under 550,000 distinct CDR3 sequences, 21% of them singletons. The input for sequencing was PBMCs, taken 21 days after the first yellow fever vaccination. The receptors were sampled from a man aged 18-30 years who received the YFV17D yellow fever vaccine.

This chain connects TRBV19 to TRBJ2-5, with 7 bases lining up with TRBD2. The CDR3 runs to 13 residues. J was trimmed by 9 bases and V by 5 bases; bases with no gene match: 9. The germline CDR1 and CDR2 sequences are LNHDA and SQIVND (reference sequence). CDR3 in amino acids: CASSGRTRVPQYF. As DNA, the CDR3 is TGTGCCAGTAGTGGGAGGACTAGAGTCCCCCAGTACTTC.

The chain has TRBV14 and TRBJ2-1; the match to TRBD2 covers 7 bases. CDR3 length equals 20 residues. Trimming at V came to 0 bases and at J to 1 base, leaving 15 bases not matched to a gene. CDR1 is SGHDN and CDR2 is FVKESK in the germline V gene. For the CDR3, the DNA is TGTGCCAGCAGCCAAGAAGGGCGGGTACTAGCGTCGGATTCCTACAATGAGCAGTTCTTC. This translates into CASSQEGRVLASDSYNEQFF.

This clonotype was counted a few times. V gene TRBV30 combines with J gene TRBJ2-3; perhaps TRBD1 as D (6 bases). V was shortened by 3 bases and J by 1 base, with 14 bases between the two germline ends. This CDR3 has 15 residues. CDR1 is GTSNPN, CDR2 SVGIG, per germline (reference sequence). The CDR3 loop reads CAWSGDIVRTDTQYF. Here the CDR3 DNA reads TGTGCCTGGAGCGGGGACATAGTTCGCACAGATACGCAGTATTTT.

This clonotype has just a few counts. The chain couples TRBV6-5 to TRBJ1-1; 7 bases fit TRBD1. CDR1 is MNHEY, CDR2 SVGAGI, per germline. This CDR3 contains 15 residues. J lost 8 bases, V lost 4 bases, and 13 bases had no gene match. CDR3 region: CASSFTSTGFVEAFF. DNA of the CDR3: TGTGCCAGCAGTTTTACGTCGACAGGGTTTGTCGAAGCTTTCTTT.

In its sample, this clonotype was seen a few times. The gene calls are TRBV27 and TRBJ2-3; D remains ambiguous. Germline CDR1 is MNHEY and CDR2 is SMNVEV (reference sequence). This CDR3 is 13 amino acids long. V was shortened by 1 base and J by 5 bases, with 7 bases between the two germline ends. CDR3 sequence (DNA): TGTGCCAGCAGTTTATTTTCGAGAGATACGCAGTATTTT. Translating it yields CASSLFSRDTQYF.

V and J are TRBV18 and TRBJ2-1; D is undetermined. Trimming removed 5 bases at V and 10 bases at J, with 15 bases between. Looked up from germline, CDR1 is KGHSH and CDR2 is LQKENI. CDR3 size: 13 residues. The CDR3 nucleotides are TGTGCCAGCTCAGCCGAGGTAAAGGGAGAGCAGTTCTTC. Its protein is CASSAEVKGEQFF.

The gene calls are TRBV6-5 and TRBJ1-1, with a tentative D call TRBD1 (5 bases). The CDR3 runs to 12 residues. The ends were cut back, 2 bases at V and 11 bases at J, with 12 bases in the middle. Looked up from germline, CDR1 is MNHEY and CDR2 is SVGAGI. The CDR3 sequence: CASSYVWGEAFF. CDR3 in DNA: TGTGCCAGCAGTTACGTCTGGGGCGAGGCTTTCTTT.

This clonotype has a handful of counts. This sequence joins TRBV6-5 and TRBJ1-1; 10 bases match TRBD1. The CDR3 sequence is 15 residues long. Trimming took 4 bases from V and 3 from J; bases not matched to a gene: 5. CDR1 is MNHEY, CDR2 SVGAGI, per germline. Here the CDR3 DNA reads TGTGCCAGCAGTTCTCCGGGACAGGGGCACACTGAAGCTTTCTTT. It yields the protein CASSSPGQGHTEAFF.

The chain uses TRBV5-1 and TRBJ2-7; D not resolved. The CDR3 is 14 residues long. Trimming removed 0 bases at V and 7 bases at J, with 14 bases between. CDR1 and CDR2 (germline): SGHRS, YFSETQ. As DNA, the CDR3 is TGCGCCAGCAGCTTGGCTGAATCATTGAGGGAGCAGTACTTC. It yields the protein CASSLAESLREQYF.

This clonotype appeared a few times. The chain uses TRBV20-1 and TRBJ1-2; D is perhaps TRBD1 (5 bases). V was shortened by 0 bases and J by 2 bases, with 7 bases between the two germline ends. The CDR3 is 13 amino acids. The germline gives CDR1 DFQATT, CDR2 SNEGSKA (reference sequence). The CDR3 bases are TGCAGTGCTAGAGAGGGACCGAACTATGGCTACACCTTC. Its translation is CSAREGPNYGYTF.

This clonotype was observed a single time. The CDR3 DNA reads as TGTGCCAGCAGCTTAATCTCACTAGCGGGGGGGCGTGATACGCAGTATTTT. Its protein is CASSLISLAGGRDTQYF. V is TRBV7-6 and J is TRBJ2-3; 13 positions match TRBD2. The CDR3 totals 17 residues. The V and J ends lost 2 bases and 6 bases, in that order; junction bases with no gene match: 8. The V gene's germline CDR1 is SGHVS and CDR2 FNYEAQ.

This clonotype was counted ten times or more. The rearrangement uses TRBV20-1 and TRBJ2-4; D possibly uses TRBD1 or TRBD2 (5 bases each). The CDR3 spans 15 residues. Per the germline V gene, CDR1 is DFQATT and CDR2 is SNEGSKA (reference sequence). With 6 bases removed from V and 2 bases from J, the gap between germline ends came to 17 bases. CDR3 sequence reads: CSASPAGASKNIQYF. The CDR3, as DNA: TGCAGTGCCTCCCCTGCCGGGGCGTCCAAAAACATTCAGTACTTC.

The CDR3 DNA sequence: TGCAGTGCTAGTGGAGGGCGTTGGGTAAACGAAAAACTGTTTTTT. It yields the protein CSASGGRWVNEKLFF. The rearrangement uses TRBV20-1 and TRBJ1-4; D is ambiguous. This CDR3 spans 15 amino acids. In germline, CDR1 is DFQATT, CDR2 SNEGSKA (reference sequence). V was clipped by 3 bases and J by 8 bases, with 19 bases between them.

This chain links TRBV3-1 with TRBJ2-5; 11 nucleotides match TRBD2. The CDR3 covers 15 residues. The germline CDR1 and CDR2 sequences are LGHDT and YNNKEL (reference sequence). The V gene end was trimmed by 1 base and the J gene end by 5 bases; junction bases not matched to a gene: 3. In DNA, the CDR3 is TGTGCCAGCAGCCAAGGACTAGCGGGACATGAGACCCAGTACTTC. Amino acids: CASSQGLAGHETQYF.

The V call is TRBV29-1, the J call TRBJ2-5, with D unclear. CDR1 SQVTM and CDR2 ANQGSEA come from the germline V gene. The CDR3 loop spans 11 amino acids. With 6 bases removed from V and 5 bases from J, the gap between germline ends came to 10 bases. The CDR3 DNA is TGCAGCGTCCCTTGGCGTGAGACCCAGTACTTC. Its protein is CSVPWRETQYF. Supplemented by reference TRBV29-1 and TRBJ2-5, the full variable domain reads SAVISQKPSRDICQRGTSLTIQCQVDSQVTMMFWYRQQPGQSLTLIATANQGSEATYESGFVIDKFPISRPNLTFSTLTVSNMSPEDSSIYLCSVPWRETQYFGPGTRLLVL.

The chain couples TRBV7-8 to TRBJ2-1; weak D call: TRBD2 (5 bases). Germline CDR1 and CDR2: SGHVS and FQNEAQ. This CDR3 is 14 amino acids long. V dropped 10 bases and J dropped 1 base, with 14 bases sitting between them. CDR3 loop: CAIGDPNSYNEQFF. The CDR3 bases are TGTGCCATCGGGGATCCGAATTCCTACAATGAGCAGTTCTTC. The variable domain in full, with the rest retrieved from reference TRBV7-8 and TRBJ2-1, is GAGVSQSPRYKVAKRGQDVALRCDPISGHVSLFWYQQALGQGPEFLTYFQNEAQLDKSGLPSDRFFAERPEGSVSTLKIQRTQQEDSAVYLCAIGDPNSYNEQFFGPGTRLTVL.

Concerning this clonotype itself: One junction end does not reproduce the germline sequence, and a read error may be involved. V and J are TRBV20-1 and TRBJ2-2; D is possibly TRBD1 or TRBD2 (5 bases each). Germline-derived CDR1 and CDR2 are DFQATT and SNEGSKA (reference sequence). The CDR3 spans 13 residues. Here the CDR3 DNA reads TGCAGTGCCACGACGGGGCCCACCGGAGAGCTGTTTTTT. It yields the protein CSATTGPTGELFF.

This chain joins TRBV4-2 and TRBJ2-2, with TRBD1 matching over 9 bases. Germline loops: CDR1 LGHNA, CDR2 YNFKEQ. The CDR3 has 18 amino acids. V lost 1 base and J lost 1; bases outside the gene matches: 7. The CDR3, as DNA: TGTGCCAGCAGCCAAGGGGGACAGGGCGGGGGGAACACCGGGGAGCTGTTTTTT. Protein: CASSQGGQGGGNTGELFF.

The chain uses TRBV7-2 and TRBJ2-2; no definite D call. The ends were cut back, 6 bases at V and 8 bases at J, with 13 bases in the middle. Looked up from germline, CDR1 is SGHTA and CDR2 is FQGNSA. This CDR3 is built from 13 residues. This CDR3 is CASRPATVGELFF. The CDR3, as DNA: TGTGCCAGCAGACCAGCAACCGTAGGGGAGCTGTTTTTT.

This clonotype was found a few times. The V gene is TRBV6-1, the J gene TRBJ2-1, with a weak D call TRBD2 (6 bases). The CDR3 loop spans 14 amino acids. The V end lost 7 bases, the J end lost 6 bases, and 16 bases lay between the germline ends. Germline V gene lookup returns CDR1 MNHNS and CDR2 SASEGT. CDR3 residues: CASIRLVGGNEQFF. DNA for the CDR3: TGTGCCAGCATTCGACTAGTTGGGGGCAATGAGCAGTTCTTC.

This chain links TRBV7-2 with TRBJ2-7; 8 bases fit TRBD2. Germline loops: CDR1 SGHTA, CDR2 FQGNSA. This CDR3 comprises 14 residues. Losses at the gene ends were 4 bases for V and 3 bases for J; bases not matched to a gene: 5. CDR3 sequence: CASSSSGGNYEQYF. In DNA, the CDR3 is TGTGCCAGCAGCTCGAGCGGGGGAAACTACGAGCAGTACTTC.

This clonotype has only a few counts. The gene calls are TRBV6-5 and TRBJ2-3; D is perhaps TRBD2 (6 bases). Trimming stripped 6 bases from V and 3 bases from J, with 7 bases between. CDR3 length equals 12 residues. CDR1 and CDR2 (germline): MNHEY, SVGAGI. Written as DNA, the CDR3 is TGTGCCAGCAGGGGACTGACAGATACGCAGTATTTT. Its translation is CASRGLTDTQYF.

This chain joins TRBV7-9 and TRBJ1-2; the match to TRBD1 covers 9 bases. Unmatched junction bases numbered 9, after V lost 5 bases and J lost 5 bases. The CDR3 consists of 15 residues. Per the germline V gene, CDR1 is SEHNR and CDR2 is FQNEAQ (reference sequence). This chain's CDR3 is CASSDPQGAPYGYTF. As DNA, the CDR3 is TGTGCCAGCAGCGACCCACAGGGGGCCCCATATGGCTACACCTTC.

A few counts support this clonotype. The CDR3 coding sequence is TGTGCCAGCGCGGAGGGGTATACCGGGGAGCTGTTTTTT. Its protein is CASAEGYTGELFF. The rearrangement uses TRBV12-3 or TRBV12-4 and TRBJ2-2; a possible D gene is TRBD2 (6 bases). Trimming removed 8 bases from V and 5 bases from J, with 12 bases in between. The CDR3 covers 13 residues.

Only a few counts were recorded for this clonotype. The chain recombines TRBV7-2 with TRBJ2-7; the D gene could be TRBD1 or TRBD2 (5 bases each). The CDR3 extends over 14 amino acids. The germline gives CDR1 SGHTA, CDR2 FQGNSA. Trimming took 4 bases from V and 2 from J, leaving 12 bases between them. This CDR3 reads CASSSWGGPYEQYV. The CDR3 nucleotides read TGTGCCAGCAGCTCTTGGGGCGGGCCCTACGAGCAGTACGTC.